The 31 T cell receptor beta chains presented below share a single source sample, sequenced in a study of spatial heterogeneity in lung cancer. Whole-study results and caveats: Within tumors, counts of expanded alpha and beta TCRs tracked tumor mutation counts.

Time point defined: sample taken at primary tumor resection. MiXCR, run by TCRdb on the 5' RACE reads, gives a single entry per CDR3 protein. The table has some 4,100 distinct CDR3 sequences, roughly 10% seen once. No antigen has been identified for these receptors. Sample: lung tumor tissue, taken at surgery. The receptors were gathered from a male donor with early-stage non-small cell lung cancer.

This clonotype occurred a few times. The chain combines TRBV10-3 with TRBJ2-4; 8 bases map to TRBD2. Germline assignment: CDR1 ENHRY and CDR2 SYGVKD. The CDR3 covers 16 residues. V trimming: 6 bases; J trimming: 6 bases; junction bases outside the gene matches: 13. The CDR3 loop is CAISYGPSGRGNIQYF. CDR3 nucleotide sequence: TGTGCCATCAGCTACGGACCAAGCGGGAGAGGAAACATTCAGTACTTC.

The chain links TRBV20-1 to TRBJ2-1; D call uncertain. CDR3 length: 15 residues. The germline gives CDR1 DFQATT, CDR2 SNEGSKA (reference sequence). V lost 5 bases and J lost 0, with 14 bases in between. The CDR3 loop reads CSASTSRSSYNEQFF. The CDR3 bases are TGCAGTGCTTCCACCTCGCGGAGCTCCTACAATGAGCAGTTCTTC.

There are a few counts of this clonotype. The rearrangement uses TRBV5-1 and TRBJ1-1, with TRBD1 identical over 11 bases. CDR3 length: 16 residues. Losses at the gene ends were 1 base for V and 4 bases for J; bases not matched to a gene: 6. Per germline, CDR1 SGHRS and CDR2 YFSETQ. The CDR3 here is CASSLRPGTGGTEAFF. The CDR3 nucleotides read TGCGCCAGCAGCTTGCGTCCCGGGACAGGGGGCACTGAAGCTTTCTTT.

The chain employs TRBV5-6 and TRBJ2-7, with a tentative D call TRBD2 (6 bases). The germline V gene has CDR1 SGHDT and CDR2 YYEEEE. There are 15 residues in the CDR3. V dropped 5 bases and J dropped 7 bases, with 22 bases sitting between them. DNA for the CDR3: TGTGCCAGCAGACTAGCTCGAGGGGATTGGAGGGAGCAGTACGTC. As protein: CASRLARGDWREQYV.

This clonotype is medium-sized in the sample. The CDR3 protein is CSVETSSVGETQYF. DNA for the CDR3: TGCAGCGTTGAAACGTCTAGCGTCGGAGAGACCCAGTACTTC. The chain is built from TRBV29-1 and TRBJ2-5; a weak D match, TRBD2 (6 bases). CDR1 and CDR2 (germline): SQVTM, ANQGSEA. With 2 bases removed from V and 4 bases from J, the gap between germline ends came to 14 bases. The length of the CDR3 is 14 residues.

The chain joins TRBV29-1 to TRBJ2-3; 7 bases match TRBD1. CDR3 length: 14 residues. After removal of 3 bases from V and 0 bases from J, the junction contained 3 bases not matched to a gene. CDR1 and CDR2 (germline): SQVTM, ANQGSEA. CDR3 nucleotides: TGCAGCGTTGAGGGACAGACTAGCACAGATACGCAGTATTTT. Its protein product is CSVEGQTSTDTQYF.

By its share, this clonotype is medium-sized. The chain uses TRBV20-1 and TRBJ1-5; 10 bases align to TRBD1. CDR1 is DFQATT and CDR2 is SNEGSKA in the germline V gene (reference sequence). CDR3 length: 13 residues. CDR3 amino acids: CSGGQGPNQPQHF. CDR3 DNA: TGCAGCGGGGGACAGGGGCCTAATCAGCCCCAGCATTTT.

This clonotype is judged medium-sized (0.01 to 0.1%). In DNA, the CDR3 is TGTGCCAGCACTCCGGGACAGGGGGCTTCTCTATATGGCTACACCTTC. This codes for CASTPGQGASLYGYTF. This chain connects TRBV2 to TRBJ1-2; 12 nucleotides match TRBD1. This CDR3 comprises 16 residues. The germline V gene encodes CDR1 SNHLY and CDR2 FYNNEI. J lost 5 bases, V lost 7 bases, and 11 bases had no gene match.

The rearrangement uses TRBV7-2 and TRBJ1-2; TRBD1 might be the D (5 bases). The V end lost 4 bases, the J end lost 3 bases, and 18 bases lay between the germline ends. CDR3 length equals 16 residues. Germline V gives CDR1 SGHTA, CDR2 FQGNSA. The CDR3 coding sequence is TGTGCCAGCAGCTCCGAGGGGAGTCGGACCTACTATGGCTACACCTTC. This sequence encodes CASSSEGSRTYYGYTF.

V gene TRBV5-6 combines with J gene TRBJ2-7; weak D call: TRBD2 (6 bases). CDR1 and CDR2 from the germline V gene are SGHDT and YYEEEE. The CDR3 is 14 residues long. V was trimmed by 2 bases and J by 1 base, leaving 10 bases between them. The CDR3 DNA reads TGTGCCAGCAGCTTAGGGGCGGGGTCCTACGAGCAGTACGTC. Residues: CASSLGAGSYEQYV.

In its sample, this clonotype is medium-sized (0.01 to 0.1%). V gene TRBV7-9 combines with J gene TRBJ1-1; no reliable D call. Between the trimmed V and J ends, which lost 5 bases and 1 base, there was a span of 8 bases. CDR1 is SEHNR, CDR2 FQNEAQ, per germline (reference sequence). The CDR3 totals 13 residues. The CDR3 bases are TGTGCCAGCAGCCGAGATCCGAACACTGAAGCTTTCTTT. It specifies CASSRDPNTEAFF. The full variable domain, rest sourced from reference TRBV7-9 and TRBJ1-1, is DTGVSQNPRHKITKRGQNVTFRCDPISEHNRLYWYRQTLGQGPEFLTYFQNEAQLEKSRLLSDRFSAERPKGSFSTLEIQRTEQGDSAMYLCASSRDPNTEAFFGQGTRLTVV.

In this sample, this clonotype is medium-sized. This rearrangement joins TRBV4-2 to TRBJ2-2; D gene ambiguous. The CDR3 loop spans 13 amino acids. V lost 4 bases to trimming and J lost 6 bases, with 9 bases between them. Germline V gene sequence: CDR1 LGHNA, CDR2 YNFKEQ. CDR3 nucleotides: TGTGCCAGCAGCCCCCGATCGTCCGGGGAGCTGTTTTTT. It encodes CASSPRSSGELFF.

The gene calls are TRBV11-3 and TRBJ2-4; TRBD2 agrees at 8 bases. V dropped 5 bases and J dropped 3; count of bases not matched to a gene: 12. The CDR3 has 17 amino acids. Germline values: CDR1 SGHNT, CDR2 YENEEA. The chain's CDR3 is CASSQRGSGRGKNIQYF. CDR3 sequence (DNA): TGTGCCAGCAGCCAAAGGGGGAGCGGGAGAGGCAAAAACATTCAGTACTTC.

This clonotype was detected a few times. The gene calls are TRBV13 and TRBJ1-1; possibly TRBD1 for D (6 bases). The V end was cut by 3 bases, the J end by 8 bases, with 22 bases between. The CDR3 consists of 16 residues. Germline V lookup: CDR1 PRHDT, CDR2 FYEKMQ (reference sequence). CDR3 DNA sequence: TGTGCCAGCAGCTTGAAGCTGAGGGGGGCAGGCCCCGAAGCTTTCTTT. It yields the protein CASSLKLRGAGPEAFF.

The V and J genes are TRBV27 and TRBJ2-7, with D unclear. This CDR3 is 15 amino acids long. CDR1 and CDR2 from the germline V gene are MNHEY and SMNVEV (reference sequence). Trimming stripped 6 bases from V and 0 bases from J, with 15 bases between. CDR3 coding DNA: TGTGCCAGCAGCCCCTCGTCACAGAGCTCCTACGAGCAGTACTTC. Translation gives CASSPSSQSSYEQYF.

The CDR3 loop reads CSGGQVGLNTEAFF. In nucleotides, the CDR3 is TGCAGCGGGGGGCAGGTCGGGCTGAACACTGAAGCTTTCTTT. V usage is TRBV29-1 and J usage is TRBJ1-1; possibly TRBD1 for D (6 bases). Trimming cost V 7 bases and J 0 bases, with 15 bases left between them. The CDR3 runs 14 residues. The germline CDR1 and CDR2 sequences are SQVTM and ANQGSEA.

CDR3 DNA sequence: TGTGCCACCAGTGGTGCCGGGACAGGAAAAGAGACCCAGTACTTC. Protein sequence: CATSGAGTGKETQYF. The chain links TRBV24-1 to TRBJ2-5, with 8 bases that match TRBD1. Germline lookup yields CDR1 KGHDR and CDR2 SFDVKD. V lost 5 bases, J lost 3 bases, and 7 bases stayed unmatched. There are 15 residues in the CDR3.

This clonotype has a handful of counts. The V gene is TRBV7-8, the J gene TRBJ2-6, with 8 bases identical to TRBD1. This CDR3 is built from 16 residues. CDR1 is SGHVS and CDR2 is FQNEAQ in the germline V gene. V was clipped by 5 bases and J by 4 bases; unmatched bases: 7. The chain's CDR3 is CASSLDQGAGANVLTF. CDR3 coding DNA: TGTGCCAGCAGCCTAGATCAGGGGGCAGGGGCCAACGTCCTGACTTTC. Full variable domain (rest looked up from reference TRBV7-8 and TRBJ2-6): GAGVSQSPRYKVAKRGQDVALRCDPISGHVSLFWYQQALGQGPEFLTYFQNEAQLDKSGLPSDRFFAERPEGSVSTLKIQRTQQEDSAVYLCASSLDQGAGANVLTFGAGSRLTVL.

This clonotype occurred a few times. This chain uses TRBV7-8 with TRBJ1-2; 9 positions agree with TRBD1. This CDR3 contains 17 residues. V lost 5 bases to trimming and J lost 1 base; unmatched junction nucleotides: 11. Germline CDR1 reads SGHVS; CDR2 reads FQNEAQ. The CDR3 is CASSNRRTGVFNYGYTF. Written as DNA, the CDR3 is TGTGCCAGCAGCAATAGACGGACAGGGGTTTTTAACTATGGCTACACCTTC.

The sample holds a few counts of this clonotype. This chain links TRBV12-3 or TRBV12-4 with TRBJ2-4, with a possible D match to TRBD1 (6 bases). The CDR3 is made up of 12 amino acids. Trimming stripped 3 bases from V and 6 bases from J, with 6 bases between. The CDR3 loop reads CASSFRGNIQYF. The CDR3 region has the DNA TGTGCCAGCAGTTTCAGGGGAAACATTCAGTACTTC.

This clonotype was counted ten times or more. The chain recombines TRBV29-1 with TRBJ2-1; 8 bases match TRBD2. The CDR3 is 15 amino acids. V lost 4 bases, J lost 0 bases, and 5 bases stayed unmatched. Germline V gene lookup returns CDR1 SQVTM and CDR2 ANQGSEA. The CDR3 DNA reads TGCAGCGTTGGGACTAGCCCGAGCTCCTACAATGAGCAGTTCTTC. Translation: CSVGTSPSSYNEQFF.

This clonotype was seen more than once but under ten times. The chain combines TRBV4-2 with TRBJ1-3; the D gene is possibly TRBD1 (5 bases). Germline-derived CDR1 and CDR2 are LGHNA and YNFKEQ. The CDR3 contains 14 residues. Trimming shortened V by 2 bases and J by 2 bases, and 7 bases separated the two germline ends. The CDR3 DNA reads as TGTGCCAGCAGCCAACAGGGTACTGGAAACACCATATATTTT. Its protein product is CASSQQGTGNTIYF.

By its share, this clonotype is medium-sized (0.01 to 0.1%). The chain recombines TRBV7-3 with TRBJ1-1; no firm D call. Looked up from germline, CDR1 is SGHTA and CDR2 is FQGTGA. The CDR3 loop spans 13 amino acids. Deletions cut 1 base from V and 0 bases from J, with 3 bases between. In nucleotides, the CDR3 is TGTGCCAGCAGCTTAATGTTGAACACTGAAGCTTTCTTT. Translating it yields CASSLMLNTEAFF.

This clonotype has at least ten counts. The chain carries TRBV6-5 and TRBJ2-5; 7 nucleotides agree with TRBD1. The J segment lost 6 bases and the V segment lost 6 bases, leaving 4 bases of the junction unmatched. Germline V gives CDR1 MNHEY, CDR2 SVGAGI. The CDR3 runs 12 residues. CDR3 sequence: CASRTGLKTQYF. The CDR3 bases are TGTGCCAGCAGGACAGGGTTGAAGACCCAGTACTTC.

This chain links TRBV7-2 with TRBJ2-1, with 12 nucleotides matching TRBD2. The length of the CDR3 is 18 residues. The germline CDR1 and CDR2 sequences are SGHTA and FQGNSA. V gave up 0 bases and J gave up 1 base; unmatched junction bases: 4. This CDR3 is CASSLAASGGVSYNEQFF. The CDR3 DNA is TGTGCCAGCAGCTTAGCGGCTAGCGGGGGGGTGTCCTACAATGAGCAGTTCTTC.

The chain combines TRBV30 with TRBJ1-1; 8 nucleotides match TRBD1. V gave up 0 bases and J gave up 4 bases; unmatched junction bases: 4. Germline V gives CDR1 GTSNPN, CDR2 SVGIG (reference sequence). CDR3 length: 14 amino acids. The CDR3 DNA sequence: TGTGCCTGGAGTGTACCCAGGGGGCCCACTGAAGCTTTCTTT. Its protein product is CAWSVPRGPTEAFF. Full variable domain (remainder filled in from reference TRBV30 and TRBJ1-1): SQTIHQWPATLVQPVGSPLSLECTVEGTSNPNLYWYRQAAGRGLQLLFYSVGIGQISSEVPQNLSASRPQDRQFILSSKKLLLSDSGFYLCAWSVPRGPTEAFFGQGTRLTVV.

This clonotype appeared many times. The chain links TRBV12-3 or TRBV12-4 to TRBJ2-5; tentatively, D is TRBD1 (5 bases). V lost 8 bases and J lost 9, with 25 bases in between. The CDR3 consists of 15 residues. The CDR3 nucleotides read TGTGCCAGCCCCTTAGGTGGGGCGACGAGCGAGGCCCAGTACTTC. As protein: CASPLGGATSEAQYF.

The table lists this clonotype with a few counts. The chain combines TRBV12-3 or TRBV12-4 with TRBJ2-5, with TRBD2 as a possible D gene (6 bases). CDR3 size: 15 residues. Trimming stripped 7 bases from V and 4 bases from J, with 19 bases between. CDR3 protein: CASTLMEGGGETQYF. In nucleotides, the CDR3 is TGTGCCAGCACCCTCATGGAGGGTGGGGGAGAGACCCAGTACTTC.

Worth noting for this clonotype: The junction departs from germline at one end; a sequencing error may be responsible. This chain uses TRBV7-9 with TRBJ1-1; D ambiguous. Germline V gene lookup returns CDR1 SEHNR and CDR2 FQNEAQ (reference sequence). The CDR3 is 14 amino acids. In DNA, the CDR3 is TGTGCCAGCAGCTTAAGAGGGTCCGACACGGAAGCTTTCTTT. Its protein product is CASSLRGSDTEAFF.

This clonotype appeared a few times. V gene TRBV9 combines with J gene TRBJ2-1; tentatively, D is TRBD2 (7 bases). The CDR3 loop spans 15 amino acids. V was shortened by 3 bases and J by 7 bases, with 17 bases between the two germline ends. Germline assignment: CDR1 SGDLS and CDR2 YYNGEE. The CDR3 nucleotides are TGTGCCAGCAGCGCACCGGCGGGGGCGCGAAATGAGCAGTTCTTC. It yields the protein CASSAPAGARNEQFF.

The chain couples TRBV12-3 or TRBV12-4 to TRBJ2-3; a possible D gene is TRBD1 (5 bases). This CDR3 is built from 14 residues. The germline V and J ends were trimmed by 7 bases and 2 bases, with 13 bases remaining between them. CDR3 protein: CASTPWGSTDTQYF. The CDR3 DNA reads TGTGCCAGCACCCCCTGGGGCTCCACAGATACGCAGTATTTT.